This T cell receptor beta chain was sequenced in a study of cytomegalovirus exposure and HLA in healthy donors. This CDR3 contains 15 residues. V lost 3 bases and J lost 3; bases outside the gene matches: 7. Looked up from germline, CDR1 is ENHRY and CDR2 is SYGVKD. In regard to this clone: What it recognizes is unknown.

Overall study results and limits: An analysis done earlier found most TCR beta V segments productive about 90% or about 30% of the time. A list of approximately 150 TCR beta chains associated with cytomegalovirus was given.

PCR was performed using 60 Vbeta and 13 Jbeta primers. In the original workflow: About 10 million of 65 million to 95 million unique TCR beta chains were shared, per a later count. Only in-frame clones appear in the TCRdb table, and some are missing; sequencing was by immunoSEQ multiplex PCR. D and trimming were read from the DNA, whereas the V and J calls and clone size are those reported in that table. There are 95,000 to 100,000 clones in the sample; under 80% occur only once, and approximately 2% lies in the top ten. V is TRBV10-3 and J is TRBJ2-7, with TRBD2 matching 8 bases. The specimen sequenced was PBMCs. This TCR was recovered from a man aged 35-49 years in good health and CMV-seronegative. The CDR3 sequence: CAISDPVLAVYEQYF. DNA of the CDR3: TGTGCCATCAGTGACCCGGTACTAGCGGTCTACGAGCAGTACTTC.